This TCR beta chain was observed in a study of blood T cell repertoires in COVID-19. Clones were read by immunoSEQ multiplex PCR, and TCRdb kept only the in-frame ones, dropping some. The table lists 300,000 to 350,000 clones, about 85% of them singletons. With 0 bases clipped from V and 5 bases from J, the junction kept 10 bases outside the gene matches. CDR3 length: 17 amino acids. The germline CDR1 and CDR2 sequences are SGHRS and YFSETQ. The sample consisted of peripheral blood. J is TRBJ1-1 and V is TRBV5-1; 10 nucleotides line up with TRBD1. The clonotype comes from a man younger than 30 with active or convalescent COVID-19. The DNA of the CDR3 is TGCGCCAGCAGCTTGGCCCCGGGACAGGGGAGGGGAACTGAAGCTTTCTTT. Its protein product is CASSLAPGQGRGTEAFF.